The clone carrying this T cell receptor beta chain was seen a handful of times. The target antigen is unknown. Sample-barcoded 5' priming and a J-beta primer mix drove a second PCR of roughly 6 to 12 cycles. In TCRdb, the 5' RACE reads were re-called with MiXCR into one record per CDR3 protein. The sample records around 1,600,000 distinct CDR3 sequences, roughly two fifths being singletons. Healthy Caucasians from Russia aged roughly 6 to 90 served as donors. The sample is drawn from a study of blood T cells in healthy people across ages. General observations from the study: A conclusive naive versus antigen-experienced comparison was prevented by the unsorted PBMCs.

There are 15 residues in the CDR3. V lost 6 bases to trimming and J lost 5 bases; unmatched junction nucleotides: 4. The sequenced material came from blood. This clonotype was sampled from a woman under 30 in good health. The chain links TRBV12-3 or TRBV12-4 to TRBJ2-3, with 14 bases identical to TRBD2. CDR3 amino acids: CASRRLAGGIDTQYF. The CDR3 nucleotides are TGTGCCAGCAGAAGACTAGCGGGGGGGATAGATACGCAGTATTTT.